The 32 T cell receptor beta chains below all came from one sample that was sequenced in a study of T cells in Graves' hyperthyroidism and ophthalmopathy. Researchers amplified the TCR beta CDR3 regions from RNA transcripts. HTBI primers drove first-round RT-PCR of the TCR CDR3. MiXCR, applied by TCRdb to the multiplex PCR reads, yields one record per CDR3 protein. The data show hundreds of thousands of distinct CDR3 sequences, approximately 14% seen once. The sequenced sample consisted of blood. These receptors came from a woman aged 50 to 65 with Graves' ophthalmopathy.

In this sample, this clonotype turned up many times. The genes are TRBV10-3 and TRBJ1-2; 7 bases match TRBD1. V was pared by 7 bases and J by 2 bases, with 4 bases of the junction left unmatched. The CDR3 consists of 13 residues. Germline V CDR1 and CDR2: ENHRY, SYGVKD. CDR3 DNA: TGTGCCATCACTGACAGGGAGAACTATGGCTACACCTTC. Translated: CAITDRENYGYTF.

This clonotype came up a few times. This chain's CDR3 is CASSKGVTGELFF. As DNA, the CDR3 is TGTGCCAGTAGTAAAGGGGTCACCGGGGAGCTGTTTTTT. The rearrangement links TRBV19 to TRBJ2-2, with D perhaps TRBD1 (5 bases). This CDR3 comprises 13 residues. CDR1 and CDR2 from the germline V gene are LNHDA and SQIVND (reference sequence). V was shortened by 4 bases and J by 4 bases, with 7 bases between the two germline ends.

This clonotype was seen a single time. The rearrangement uses TRBV5-6 and TRBJ2-3; 8 bases match TRBD2. The CDR3 is 18 residues long. V was clipped by 1 base and J by 3 bases; unmatched bases: 13. Germline values: CDR1 SGHDT, CDR2 YYEEEE. The CDR3: CASSLLVREGRGTDTQYF. The CDR3 bases are TGTGCCAGCAGCTTGTTAGTCCGGGAGGGCCGGGGGACAGATACGCAGTATTTT.

In this sample, this clonotype turned up many times. As DNA, the CDR3 is TGTGCCAGCGCAACGACGACGAATGAGCAGTTCTTC. Protein: CASATTTNEQFF. V usage is TRBV6-1 and J usage is TRBJ2-1, with D uncertain. The germline gives CDR1 MNHNS, CDR2 SASEGT. V lost 8 bases, J lost 7 bases, and 12 bases lay in between. The CDR3 runs 12 residues.

This clonotype has at least ten counts. V and J are TRBV29-1 and TRBJ2-1; 8 bases agree with TRBD2. Trimming at V came to 4 bases and at J to 8 bases, leaving 13 bases not matched to a gene. The CDR3 is 15 residues long. The V gene's germline CDR1 is SQVTM and CDR2 ANQGSEA. The CDR3 DNA sequence: TGCAGCGTTGCCTTCAGACTAGCGAAGAACCATGAGCAGTTCTTC. Its translation: CSVAFRLAKNHEQFF.

V is TRBV19 and J is TRBJ1-1; D possibly corresponds to TRBD1 (6 bases). From germline, CDR1 is LNHDA and CDR2 SQIVND (reference sequence). V was pared by 4 bases and J by 0 bases, with 12 bases between. The CDR3 sequence is 15 residues long. The CDR3: CASSNHRAMNTEAFF. CDR3 sequence (DNA): TGTGCCAGTAGTAACCACAGGGCCATGAACACTGAAGCTTTCTTT. Variable domain in full (rest from reference TRBV19 and TRBJ1-1): DGGITQSPKYLFRKEGQNVTLSCEQNLNHDAMYWYRQDPGQGLRLIYYSQIVNDFQKGDIAEGYSVSREKKESFPLTVTSAQKNPTAFYLCASSNHRAMNTEAFFGQGTRLTVV.

Comments on this clonotype: This may be a read error, as it is one base from a much larger clone. This chain joins TRBV28 and TRBJ2-7; TRBD2 matches at 7 bases. The germline CDR1 and CDR2 sequences are MDHEN and SYDVKM. The CDR3 loop spans 14 amino acids. The CDR3 region is CASTLPLGDYEQCF. In DNA form, the CDR3 reads TGTGCCAGCACTCTCCCTCTGGGGGACTACGAGCAGTGCTTC.

The chain combines TRBV15 with TRBJ1-6; possibly TRBD1 for D (5 bases). In germline, CDR1 is LNHNV, CDR2 YYDKDF (reference sequence). V shed 1 base and J shed 6 bases, with 7 bases lying between them. The CDR3 is 14 residues long. The CDR3 DNA reads TGTGCCACCAGCAGAGGGGACGGTAATTCACCCCTCCACTTT. Translation: CATSRGDGNSPLHF.

This clonotype was observed a handful of times. The chain is built from TRBV7-3 and TRBJ2-2, with 7 bases identical to TRBD2. V gave up 4 bases and J gave up 6 bases; unmatched junction bases: 14. CDR3 length: 17 amino acids. Looked up from germline, CDR1 is SGHTA and CDR2 is FQGTGA. For the CDR3, the DNA is TGTGCCAGCAGCTCCCCAAGCGCGGGAGACGGCCCCGGGGAGCTGTTTTTT. Translated, it gives CASSSPSAGDGPGELFF. Drawing the rest from reference TRBV7-3 and TRBJ2-2, the complete variable domain is GAGVSQTPSNKVTEKGKYVELRCDPISGHTALYWYRQSLGQGPEFLIYFQGTGAADDSGLPNDRFFAVRPEGSVSTLKIQRTERGDSAVYLCASSSPSAGDGPGELFFGEGSRLTVL.

CDR3 DNA sequence: TGTGCCAGTAGTACTCGGACTAGCGGGAGACCCTACGAGCAGTACTTC. Protein: CASSTRTSGRPYEQYF. The V gene is TRBV19, the J gene TRBJ2-7, with 13 nucleotides matching TRBD2. After removal of 4 bases from V and 2 bases from J, the junction contained 5 bases not matched to a gene. The germline V gene encodes CDR1 LNHDA and CDR2 SQIVND (reference sequence). The CDR3 extends over 16 amino acids.

This clonotype has ten or more counts. The gene calls are TRBV11-2 and TRBJ2-7, with TRBD2 identical over 7 bases. This CDR3 has 17 residues. Losses at the gene ends were 5 bases for V and 4 bases for J; bases not matched to a gene: 17. Germline CDR1 SGHAT, CDR2 FQNNGV. CDR3 region: CASSKGVGSGLTYEQYF. The CDR3 DNA follows: TGTGCCAGCAGCAAAGGAGTGGGTAGCGGGCTCACTTACGAGCAGTACTTC.

This clonotype was seen ten or more times. The chain links TRBV12-5 to TRBJ2-1; TRBD2 aligns across 11 bases. Germline V gene lookup returns CDR1 LGHNT and CDR2 FRNRAP. The V and J ends lost 0 bases and 0 bases, in that order; junction bases with no gene match: 4. CDR3 length: 18 residues. Here the CDR3 reads CASGLVLAGEGSYNEQFF. CDR3 DNA sequence: TGTGCTAGTGGTTTGGTACTAGCGGGAGAGGGCTCCTACAATGAGCAGTTCTTC.

This chain joins TRBV9 and TRBJ2-1, with 7 bases identical to TRBD2. CDR3 size: 12 residues. J lost 7 bases, V lost 7 bases, and 5 bases had no gene match. Per germline, CDR1 SGDLS and CDR2 YYNGEE. Written as DNA, the CDR3 is TGTGCCAGCGGGAGGGCCCTAAATGAGCAGTTCTTC. Protein sequence: CASGRALNEQFF.

This clonotype has a count of ten or more. The J gene is TRBJ2-1, the V gene TRBV12-3 or TRBV12-4; 8 bases map to TRBD2. This CDR3 has 13 amino acids. V was pared by 7 bases and J by 9 bases, with 8 bases of the junction left unmatched. DNA of the CDR3: TGTGCCAGCACTCCGGGACTAGGGGCTGAGCAGTTCTTC. This codes for CASTPGLGAEQFF.

J is TRBJ2-1 and V is TRBV19; the D gene could be TRBD1 or TRBD2 (6 bases each). The germline V and J ends were trimmed by 3 bases and 7 bases, with 16 bases remaining between them. The CDR3 is 15 residues long. Germline CDR1 LNHDA, CDR2 SQIVND (reference sequence). The DNA of the CDR3 is TGTGCCAGTAGTATCTTACCGGGGGCCCTAAATGAGCAGTTCTTC. Translating it yields CASSILPGALNEQFF.

There are many counts of this clonotype. The chain is built from TRBV7-2 and TRBJ2-6; D is unclear. The CDR3 loop spans 13 amino acids. V was cut by 11 bases and J by 2 bases, with 10 bases left in between. CDR1 is SGHTA, CDR2 FQGNSA, per germline. The CDR3 DNA follows: TGTGCCGGGATATTGCCTGGGGCCAACGTCCTGACTTTC. Translating gives CAGILPGANVLTF.

This clonotype was seen repeatedly, ten times or more. This chain connects TRBV2 to TRBJ2-1; 9 bases are a match to TRBD2. Germline trimming cut 6 bases from V and 6 bases from J; bases unmatched to any gene: 9. The length of the CDR3 is 15 residues. Germline V lookup: CDR1 SNHLY, CDR2 FYNNEI. CDR3 loop: CASSLAGVKGNEQFF. The CDR3 DNA reads as TGTGCCAGCAGCTTAGCGGGAGTAAAGGGCAATGAGCAGTTCTTC.

This clonotype was seen ten or more times. The V and J genes are TRBV6-5 and TRBJ1-2; 12 bases agree with TRBD1. Germline lookup yields CDR1 MNHEY and CDR2 SVGAGI. The CDR3 is 14 residues long. V trimming: 0 bases; J trimming: 8 bases; junction bases outside the gene matches: 1. CDR3 protein: CASSYSGTGGGYTF. The DNA of the CDR3 is TGTGCCAGCAGTTACTCCGGGACAGGGGGCGGCTACACCTTC.

This clonotype was seen a handful of times. V is TRBV9 and J is TRBJ2-3; TRBD2 agrees at 9 bases. This CDR3 is built from 16 residues. CDR1 and CDR2 (germline): SGDLS, YYNGEE. The V and J ends lost 0 bases and 7 bases, in that order; junction bases with no gene match: 9. DNA of the CDR3: TGTGCCAGCAGCGTAGGTCCTAGCGGGACTATTTATACGCAGTATTTT. Residues: CASSVGPSGTIYTQYF.

This clonotype was recorded many times. The rearrangement joins TRBV5-1 to TRBJ2-3; no definite D call. Germline loops: CDR1 SGHRS, CDR2 YFSETQ. The CDR3 loop spans 14 amino acids. V was trimmed by 0 bases and J by 2 bases, leaving 7 bases between them. The CDR3 spells CASSLVGFTDTQYF. CDR3 bases: TGCGCCAGCAGCTTGGTAGGGTTCACAGATACGCAGTATTTT.

This clonotype was seen ten or more times. CDR3 in amino acids: CASRWLAGGTTYNEQFF. The CDR3 nucleotides read TGTGCCAGCAGATGGTTAGCGGGAGGGACCACCTACAATGAGCAGTTCTTC. V and J are TRBV28 and TRBJ2-1; 11 bases are shared with TRBD2. Germline CDR1 MDHEN, CDR2 SYDVKM. CDR3 length equals 17 residues. J lost 2 bases, V lost 6 bases, and 9 bases had no gene match.

CDR3: CASSSHSGRASDTQYF. Written as DNA, the CDR3 is TGTGCCAGCAGCTCCCATAGCGGGAGGGCCTCAGATACGCAGTATTTT. V and J are TRBV11-2 and TRBJ2-3; 11 bases agree with TRBD2. The germline gives CDR1 SGHAT, CDR2 FQNNGV. The length of the CDR3 is 16 residues. V gave up 4 bases and J gave up 4 bases; unmatched junction bases: 7. The full variable domain, in which reference TRBV11-2 and TRBJ2-3 provide the parts outside the CDR3, is EAGVAQSPRYKIIEKRQSVAFWCNPISGHATLYWYQQILGQGPKLLIQFQNNGVVDDSQLPKDRFSAERLKGVDSTLKIQPAKLEDSAVYLCASSSHSGRASDTQYFGPGTRLTVL.

This clonotype was detected only a few times. The J gene is TRBJ1-1, the V gene TRBV20-1; D is perhaps TRBD1 (5 bases). The CDR3 is 14 amino acids. Germline V CDR1 and CDR2: DFQATT, SNEGSKA (reference sequence). The V end lost 3 bases, the J end lost 1 base, and 12 bases lay between the germline ends. The CDR3 region is CSARRGGTNTEAFF. Written as DNA, the CDR3 is TGCAGTGCTAGGCGGGGGGGTACGAACACTGAAGCTTTCTTT.

This chain joins TRBV25-1 and TRBJ2-1, with 10 bases lining up with TRBD2. Germline V gene sequence: CDR1 MGHDK, CDR2 SYGVNS. The junction had 13 bases not matched to a gene; V was cut back by 8 bases and J by 15 bases. This CDR3 contains 13 residues. CDR3 nucleotides: TGTGCCAGCTTGGGACTAGCGAGGGGGGGCATGTTCTTC. Translation: CASLGLARGGMFF.

This clonotype was recorded many times. The CDR3 is CASSLSGRASEQYF. In nucleotides, the CDR3 is TGTGCCAGCAGCCTTAGCGGGAGGGCCTCCGAGCAGTACTTC. The rearrangement links TRBV5-6 to TRBJ2-7, with 11 bases aligning to TRBD2. Germline CDR1 SGHDT, CDR2 YYEEEE. CDR3 length: 14 amino acids. Trimming removed 4 bases from V and 6 bases from J; junction bases left unmatched: 6.

This clonotype was picked up many times. The CDR3 sequence is CAWATGTGAGNTIYF. Written as DNA, the CDR3 is TGTGCCTGGGCAACCGGGACAGGGGCTGGAAACACCATATATTTT. The V gene is TRBV30, the J gene TRBJ1-3; 10 positions agree with TRBD1. Germline V gene sequence: CDR1 GTSNPN, CDR2 SVGIG (reference sequence). The CDR3 covers 15 residues. V gave up 5 bases and J gave up 2 bases; unmatched junction bases: 6.

This clonotype was detected ten times or more. The V gene is TRBV20-1, the J gene TRBJ2-1, with D possibly being TRBD2 (6 bases). With 6 bases removed from V and 1 base from J, the gap between germline ends came to 13 bases. This CDR3 has 14 residues. CDR1 is DFQATT, CDR2 SNEGSKA, per germline (reference sequence). The CDR3 here is CSAANSGSYNEQFF. CDR3 DNA sequence: TGCAGTGCCGCCAATAGCGGTTCCTACAATGAGCAGTTCTTC.

Comments on this clonotype: A junction end diverges from the germline sequence, so it may reflect a read error. This chain joins TRBV9 and TRBJ2-3; 12 nucleotides match TRBD2. Germline assignment: CDR1 SGDLS and CDR2 YYNGEE. CDR3 length: 15 residues. CDR3 residues: CASGVLAGGTDTQYF. The CDR3 DNA is TGTGCCAGCGGCGTACTAGCGGGAGGTACAGATACGCAGTATTTT.

This clonotype was seen only a few times. The chain links TRBV20-1 to TRBJ1-2, with 7 nucleotides matching TRBD1. Looked up from germline, CDR1 is DFQATT and CDR2 is SNEGSKA (reference sequence). Trimming cost V 5 bases and J 1 base; bases outside gene matches: 1. The CDR3 spans 12 residues. CDR3 residues: CSAGDSNYGYTF. In nucleotides, the CDR3 is TGCAGTGCTGGGGACAGTAACTATGGCTACACCTTC.

This rearrangement joins TRBV12-3 or TRBV12-4 to TRBJ2-7, with TRBD2 matching over 11 bases. V lost 6 bases and J lost 0; bases outside the gene matches: 19. The CDR3 contains 20 residues. The CDR3 loop reads CASRRGTLAGGIISSYEQYF. The CDR3 region has the DNA TGTGCCAGCAGGCGCGGGACCCTAGCGGGAGGCATCATAAGCTCCTACGAGCAGTACTTC.

This clonotype occurred many times. The chain uses TRBV2 and TRBJ1-2, with 10 bases lining up with TRBD1. Trimming took 7 bases from V and 5 from J; bases not matched to a gene: 4. Per the germline V gene, CDR1 is SNHLY and CDR2 is FYNNEI. This CDR3 spans 13 amino acids. The CDR3 protein is CASTSDRGYGYTF. The CDR3 coding sequence is TGTGCCAGCACCTCGGACAGGGGGTATGGCTACACCTTC.

The chain uses TRBV30 and TRBJ1-2, with a tentative D call TRBD1 (6 bases). The CDR3 is 12 amino acids. V was shortened by 4 bases and J by 2 bases, with 8 bases between the two germline ends. Germline V gene sequence: CDR1 GTSNPN, CDR2 SVGIG (reference sequence). CDR3 coding DNA: TGTGCCTGGAACCAGGGGAACTATGGCTACACCTTC. As protein: CAWNQGNYGYTF.